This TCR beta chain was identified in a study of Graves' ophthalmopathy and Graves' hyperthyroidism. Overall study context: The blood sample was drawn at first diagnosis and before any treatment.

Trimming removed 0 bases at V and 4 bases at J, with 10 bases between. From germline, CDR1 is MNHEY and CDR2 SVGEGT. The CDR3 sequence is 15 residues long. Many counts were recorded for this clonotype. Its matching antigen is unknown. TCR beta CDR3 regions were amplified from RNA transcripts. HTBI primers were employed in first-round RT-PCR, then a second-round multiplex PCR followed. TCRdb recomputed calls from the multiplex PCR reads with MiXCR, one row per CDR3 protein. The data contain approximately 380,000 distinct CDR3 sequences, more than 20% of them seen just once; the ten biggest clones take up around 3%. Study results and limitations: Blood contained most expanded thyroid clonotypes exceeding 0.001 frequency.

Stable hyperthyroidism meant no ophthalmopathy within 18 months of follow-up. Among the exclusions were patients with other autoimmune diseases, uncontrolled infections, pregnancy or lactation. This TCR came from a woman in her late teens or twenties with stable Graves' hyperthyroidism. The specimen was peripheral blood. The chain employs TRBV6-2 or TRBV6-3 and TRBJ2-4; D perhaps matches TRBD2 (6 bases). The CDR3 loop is CASSYSAGEKNIQYF. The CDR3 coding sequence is TGTGCCAGCAGTTACTCAGCGGGTGAAAAAAACATTCAGTACTTC.